The 29 T cell receptor beta chains in this list originate from one sample, sequenced in a study of cytomegalovirus exposure and HLA in healthy donors. 60 Vbeta and 13 Jbeta primers were used in PCR. Assay used: immunoSEQ multiplex PCR; TCRdb lists only in-frame clones, some missing. The sample has under 150,000 clones, around 79% seen once. The sample taken for sequencing was PBMCs. The receptors were sampled from a woman aged 40 to 50 in good health and CMV-seropositive.

CDR3 in DNA: TGTGCCAGCAGCAAGGGACAGGCTGGAAACACCATATATTTT. Translation gives CASSKGQAGNTIYF. The chain employs TRBV13 and TRBJ1-3; 8 bases match TRBD1. This CDR3 has 14 residues. V shed 5 bases, J shed 2 bases, and the junction held 2 bases outside the gene matches. Germline V gives CDR1 PRHDT, CDR2 FYEKMQ (reference sequence).

The rearrangement links TRBV30 to TRBJ2-5; the D gene is possibly TRBD2 (5 bases). The CDR3 totals 13 residues. The germline V gene encodes CDR1 GTSNPN and CDR2 SVGIG (reference sequence). V lost 8 bases, J lost 9 bases, and 22 bases lay in between. The CDR3 DNA is TGTGCCCTTGAAGCGGACCGCGTCGCGGCCCAGTACTTC. Protein product: CALEADRVAAQYF. Full variable domain (outside the CDR3, taken from reference TRBV30 and TRBJ2-5): SQTIHQWPATLVQPVGSPLSLECTVEGTSNPNLYWYRQAAGRGLQLLFYSVGIGQISSEVPQNLSASRPQDRQFILSSKKLLLSDSGFYLCALEADRVAAQYFGPGTRLLVL.

The gene calls are TRBV6-5 and TRBJ2-5, with 8 bases identical to TRBD1. CDR1 is MNHEY, CDR2 SVGAGI, per germline. With V trimmed by 5 bases and J by 2 bases, 4 bases remained unmatched. The CDR3 contains 14 residues. CDR3 region: CASSEWTGQETQYF. Written as DNA, the CDR3 is TGTGCCAGCAGTGAATGGACAGGGCAAGAGACCCAGTACTTC.

This rearrangement joins TRBV6-1 to TRBJ1-1; TRBD1 aligns across 8 bases. J was trimmed by 10 bases and V by 2 bases; bases with no gene match: 3. Looked up from germline, CDR1 is MNHNS and CDR2 is SASEGT. The CDR3 is 12 residues long. The CDR3 DNA reads as TGTGCCAGCAGTGAACGGACAGGGACAGCTTTCTTT. This gives the protein CASSERTGTAFF.

V gene TRBV5-1 combines with J gene TRBJ2-3; tentatively, D is TRBD2 (6 bases). V was trimmed by 2 bases and J by 0 bases, leaving 10 bases between them. This CDR3 comprises 15 residues. CDR1 is SGHRS, CDR2 YFSETQ, per germline. CDR3 loop: CASSLGGRSTDTQYF. For the CDR3, the DNA is TGCGCCAGCAGCTTAGGAGGGAGAAGCACAGATACGCAGTATTTT.

The J gene is TRBJ2-1, the V gene TRBV5-4; the match to TRBD2 covers 15 bases. CDR3 length: 17 amino acids. V dropped 4 bases and J dropped 7; count of bases not matched to a gene: 9. The germline V gene encodes CDR1 SGHNT and CDR2 YYREEE (reference sequence). The CDR3, as DNA: TGTGCCAGCAGCGGGGGTAGCGGACTAGCGGGGGGGAATGAGCAGTTCTTC. The encoded protein is CASSGGSGLAGGNEQFF.

This clone has only one observation. The V call is TRBV7-9, the J call TRBJ2-1, with D possibly TRBD1 on 6 matching bases. Germline CDR1 reads SEHNR; CDR2 reads FQNEAQ (reference sequence). Trimming removed 0 bases from V and 5 bases from J, with 14 bases in between. The CDR3 runs to 16 residues. The CDR3 sequence is CASSLAGGRGHNEQFF. CDR3 DNA: TGTGCCAGCAGCTTAGCGGGTGGCAGGGGTCACAATGAGCAGTTCTTC.

This chain connects TRBV7-2 to TRBJ1-2, with TRBD1 matching over 8 bases. This CDR3 has 15 amino acids. With V trimmed by 6 bases and J by 4 bases, 10 bases remained unmatched. Germline V lookup: CDR1 SGHTA, CDR2 FQGNSA. This CDR3 reads CASRRNGQGSYGYTF. The CDR3, as DNA: TGTGCCAGCAGACGTAACGGACAGGGTAGCTATGGCTACACCTTC. Full variable domain (rest looked up from reference TRBV7-2 and TRBJ1-2): GAGVSQSPSNKVTEKGKDVELRCDPISGHTALYWYRQSLGQGLEFLIYFQGNSAPDKSGLPSDRFSAERTGGSVSTLTIQRTQQEDSAVYLCASRRNGQGSYGYTFGSGTRLTVV.

The V and J genes are TRBV7-3 and TRBJ1-2; 8 positions match TRBD1. V gave up 5 bases and J gave up 8 bases; unmatched junction bases: 4. Germline loops: CDR1 SGHTA, CDR2 FQGTGA. The CDR3 length is 12 residues. DNA of the CDR3: TGTGCCAGCAGCCCCCGGGACAGGGGCTACACCTTC. It translates to CASSPRDRGYTF.

This clone was found once. The CDR3 DNA reads TGTGCCAGCGTAGGACAGGGTTTTTCACCCCTCCACTTT. Its protein product is CASVGQGFSPLHF. This rearrangement joins TRBV28 to TRBJ1-6; 8 nucleotides align to TRBD1. This CDR3 has 13 amino acids. The germline V gene encodes CDR1 MDHEN and CDR2 SYDVKM. With 8 bases clipped from V and 9 bases from J, the junction kept 6 bases outside the gene matches.

The rearrangement joins TRBV18 to TRBJ2-7; a weak D match, TRBD1 (6 bases). V lost 6 bases and J 0 bases, leaving 15 bases between the germline ends. This CDR3 has 15 residues. CDR1 is KGHSH, CDR2 LQKENI, per germline. The CDR3 DNA is TGTGCCAGCTCTAAAGACAGGTTGAGCTCCTACGAGCAGTACTTC. This translates into CASSKDRLSSYEQYF.

The chain carries TRBV10-3 and TRBJ1-1; 8 positions agree with TRBD1. CDR1 is ENHRY and CDR2 is SYGVKD in the germline V gene. V dropped 5 bases and J dropped 11; count of bases not matched to a gene: 13. The CDR3 loop spans 14 amino acids. The CDR3 sequence: CAISSDRATGRAFF. The CDR3 DNA follows: TGTGCCATCAGTTCGGACAGGGCCACGGGCAGGGCTTTCTTT.

The chain joins TRBV28 to TRBJ1-1; D call uncertain. The V end was cut by 6 bases, the J end by 0 bases, with 14 bases between. The CDR3 runs to 15 residues. The germline CDR1 and CDR2 sequences are MDHEN and SYDVKM. In nucleotides, the CDR3 is TGTGCCAGCAGGCCGCTAAGCTTCATGAACACTGAAGCTTTCTTT. It is translated as CASRPLSFMNTEAFF.

This chain uses TRBV7-2 with TRBJ2-1; 9 bases align to TRBD2. The germline CDR1 and CDR2 sequences are SGHTA and FQGNSA. CDR3 length: 15 amino acids. Trimming at V came to 1 base and at J to 9 bases, leaving 7 bases not matched to a gene. The CDR3 loop reads CASSLGFGGGGEQFF. The CDR3 region has the DNA TGTGCCAGCAGCTTAGGTTTCGGCGGGGGGGGTGAGCAGTTCTTC. The full variable domain, its missing parts supplied by reference TRBV7-2 and TRBJ2-1, is GAGVSQSPSNKVTEKGKDVELRCDPISGHTALYWYRQSLGQGLEFLIYFQGNSAPDKSGLPSDRFSAERTGGSVSTLTIQRTQQEDSAVYLCASSLGFGGGGEQFFGPGTRLTVL.

This clone was picked up a small number of times. The chain employs TRBV18 and TRBJ2-3; 9 bases are shared with TRBD2. V lost 3 bases to trimming and J lost 3 bases; unmatched junction nucleotides: 13. This CDR3 spans 18 amino acids. CDR1 is KGHSH, CDR2 LQKENI, per germline. CDR3: CASSPRKQSGLATDTQYF. DNA for the CDR3: TGTGCCAGCTCACCCCGAAAACAATCGGGACTAGCAACAGATACGCAGTATTTT.

The chain employs TRBV18 and TRBJ2-3; 11 bases are shared with TRBD2. J was trimmed by 2 bases and V by 0 bases; bases with no gene match: 7. Germline V CDR1 and CDR2: KGHSH, LQKENI. This CDR3 region has 18 residues. The CDR3 loop reads CASSPPRASGGITDTQYF. CDR3 bases: TGTGCCAGCTCACCACCTCGGGCTAGCGGGGGGATCACAGATACGCAGTATTTT.

V usage is TRBV5-1 and J usage is TRBJ1-1, with TRBD1 matching 7 bases. V shed 3 bases and J 0 bases; nucleotides not matched to a gene: 2. This CDR3 has 14 residues. The germline V gene has CDR1 SGHRS and CDR2 YFSETQ. CDR3 protein: CASSYQGVNTEAFF. CDR3 in DNA: TGCGCCAGCAGCTATCAGGGGGTGAACACTGAAGCTTTCTTT.

V gene TRBV13 combines with J gene TRBJ2-3; TRBD2 matches 14 bases. J lost 7 bases, V lost 5 bases, and 11 bases had no gene match. Germline V lookup: CDR1 PRHDT, CDR2 FYEKMQ (reference sequence). This CDR3 has 17 residues. This CDR3 reads CASSGGTSGGGLYTQYF. The DNA for the CDR3 is TGTGCCAGCAGCGGGGGGACTAGCGGGGGTGGTCTGTATACGCAGTATTTT.

The rearrangement uses TRBV7-9 and TRBJ1-2; D gene ambiguous. Per germline, CDR1 SEHNR and CDR2 FQNEAQ (reference sequence). CDR3 length: 14 amino acids. V was trimmed by 0 bases and J by 5 bases, leaving 10 bases between them. The CDR3 sequence: CASSLARPDYGYTF. The CDR3 DNA is TGTGCCAGCAGCTTAGCCAGGCCCGATTATGGCTACACCTTC.

The chain joins TRBV6-1 to TRBJ1-5; no clear D. Germline assignment: CDR1 MNHNS and CDR2 SASEGT. V was trimmed by 5 bases and J by 1 base, leaving 12 bases between them. The CDR3 extends over 15 amino acids. CDR3 residues: CASSKGQLSNQPQHF. CDR3 nucleotide sequence: TGTGCCAGCAGTAAAGGGCAGTTAAGCAATCAGCCCCAGCATTTT.

This chain connects TRBV2 to TRBJ2-5; 7 bases are a match to TRBD2. The CDR3 is 13 residues long. The germline gives CDR1 SNHLY, CDR2 FYNNEI. V was clipped by 1 base and J by 9 bases; unmatched bases: 5. The CDR3 nucleotides are TGTGCCAGCAGTGAAGGCGGGGGATTGTCCCAGTACTTC. It codes for CASSEGGGLSQYF. The full variable domain, rest sourced from reference TRBV2 and TRBJ2-5, is EPEVTQTPSHQVTQMGQEVILRCVPISNHLYFYWYRQILGQKVEFLVSFYNNEISEKSEIFDDQFSVERPDGSNFTLKIRSTKLEDSAMYFCASSEGGGLSQYFGPGTRLLVL.

CDR3: CASSLVQGGYEQYF. Written as DNA, the CDR3 is TGTGCCAGCAGCTTAGTACAGGGTGGTTACGAGCAGTACTTC. J is TRBJ2-7 and V is TRBV7-6; a possible D gene is TRBD1 (6 bases). This CDR3 is 14 amino acids long. Trimming shortened V by 1 base and J by 4 bases, and 11 bases separated the two germline ends. Germline V gene data show CDR1 as SGHVS and CDR2 as FNYEAQ.

This clone was seen a few times. V and J are TRBV2 and TRBJ2-2, with D maybe TRBD1 (6 bases). The CDR3 is 15 residues long. V was shortened by 6 bases and J by 5 bases, with 16 bases between the two germline ends. Germline-derived CDR1 and CDR2 are SNHLY and FYNNEI. The CDR3 loop reads CASRVAGDRTGELFF. In DNA, the CDR3 is TGTGCCAGCAGAGTAGCAGGGGATCGGACCGGGGAGCTGTTTTTT.

The chain recombines TRBV10-3 with TRBJ1-4, with D possibly being TRBD1 (5 bases). Germline loops: CDR1 ENHRY, CDR2 SYGVKD. The CDR3 consists of 16 residues. With 0 bases removed from V and 7 bases from J, the gap between germline ends came to 15 bases. CDR3 sequence (DNA): TGTGCCATCAGTGAGTCCTCCCCGGGGAGGGGTGAAAAACTGTTTTTT. Translating it yields CAISESSPGRGEKLFF.

This rearrangement joins TRBV7-7 to TRBJ2-7; 7 positions match TRBD2. Germline loops: CDR1 SSHAT, CDR2 FNYEAQ (reference sequence). The CDR3 contains 15 residues. With 0 bases clipped from V and 4 bases from J, the junction kept 6 bases outside the gene matches. The CDR3, as DNA: TGTGCCAGCAGCTTAGCGAAGGGACTAAATTACGAGCAGTACTTC. This translates into CASSLAKGLNYEQYF.

This chain connects TRBV11-3 to TRBJ2-1; 11 positions match TRBD2. V trimming: 5 bases; J trimming: 6 bases; junction bases outside the gene matches: 9. The CDR3 consists of 16 residues. From germline, CDR1 is SGHNT and CDR2 YENEEA. The CDR3 is CASSPIAGGRSNEQFF. The CDR3 nucleotides are TGTGCCAGCAGCCCTATAGCGGGGGGGCGGAGCAATGAGCAGTTCTTC.

The chain recombines TRBV19 with TRBJ1-5; D might be TRBD1 (6 bases). Germline CDR1 LNHDA, CDR2 SQIVND (reference sequence). Trimming pared 3 bases from V and 4 bases from J, leaving 10 bases between. The CDR3 sequence is 14 residues long. In DNA form, the CDR3 reads TGTGCCAGTAGTATTGGTAGGGGGAATCAGCCCCAGCATTTT. As protein: CASSIGRGNQPQHF.

This chain joins TRBV29-1 and TRBJ2-7, with D tentatively TRBD1 (5 bases). Trimming shortened V by 6 bases and J by 0 bases, and 12 bases separated the two germline ends. Per germline, CDR1 SQVTM and CDR2 ANQGSEA. The CDR3 extends over 13 amino acids. CDR3 DNA sequence: TGCAGCGTGTGGGGCCGGAGCTCCTACGAGCAGTACTTC. Encoded protein: CSVWGRSSYEQYF.

Here the CDR3 DNA reads TGTGCCAGCAGCTTAAGAGGAGCACAAGAGACCCAGTACTTC. Protein product: CASSLRGAQETQYF. The rearrangement joins TRBV7-3 to TRBJ2-5; D is unclear. Germline-derived CDR1 and CDR2 are SGHTA and FQGTGA. The CDR3 runs 14 residues. The germline V and J ends were trimmed by 1 base and 2 bases, with 8 bases remaining between them.